The next 27 T cell receptor beta chains were all read from a single sample in a study of T cell responses to AZD1222 COVID-19 vaccine. The table came from immunoSEQ multiplex PCR; TCRdb's copy has only in-frame clones and leaves some out. In the table there are about 140,000 clones, 80% to 90% of which are singletons. The sequences come from peripheral blood, collected on day 0 of AZD1222 vaccination. The receptor set was obtained from an adult in good health.

This clone was detected a few times. This chain links TRBV24-1 with TRBJ2-1; 9 bases match TRBD1. The V and J ends lost 4 bases and 6 bases, in that order; junction bases with no gene match: 12. The CDR3 is 17 residues long. Germline V CDR1 and CDR2: KGHDR, SFDVKD. CDR3 nucleotide sequence: TGTGCCACCAGTGACCGGGCCCGGGACAGGGTGGGCAATGAGCAGTTCTTC. Its translation: CATSDRARDRVGNEQFF.

CDR3 nucleotide sequence: TGTGCCAGCAGCTTTCGACTGTACAATGAGCAGTTCTTC. Its protein is CASSFRLYNEQFF. V and J are TRBV7-6 and TRBJ2-1; unclear D gene. Germline V gene sequence: CDR1 SGHVS, CDR2 FNYEAQ. Trimming shortened V by 3 bases and J by 4 bases, and 7 bases separated the two germline ends. The CDR3 runs 13 residues.

The chain joins TRBV28 to TRBJ2-1; TRBD2 matches 16 bases. In germline, CDR1 is MDHEN, CDR2 SYDVKM. Trimming took 3 bases from V and 7 from J; bases not matched to a gene: 6. The CDR3 contains 17 residues. CDR3 sequence (DNA): TGTGCCAGCAGTTTCCCCGCGGGACTAGCGGGAGGGAATGAGCAGTTCTTC. This encodes CASSFPAGLAGGNEQFF.

V gene TRBV11-2 combines with J gene TRBJ2-1; a possible D gene is TRBD1 (8 bases). The germline CDR1 and CDR2 sequences are SGHAT and FQNNGV. The CDR3 is 15 amino acids. Trimming pared 4 bases from V and 3 bases from J, leaving 13 bases between. The DNA for the CDR3 is TGTGCCAGCAGCTCCTACAGGGGGGGCTACAATGAGCAGTTCTTC. Its protein product is CASSSYRGGYNEQFF.

The V and J genes are TRBV2 and TRBJ2-1; 10 bases are shared with TRBD2. Trimming at V came to 3 bases and at J to 8 bases, leaving 7 bases not matched to a gene. The CDR3 runs to 15 residues. Germline CDR1 reads SNHLY; CDR2 reads FYNNEI. The DNA of the CDR3 is TGTGCCAGCAGTGACAGCCTAGCGGGAGCAGATGAGCAGTTCTTC. It codes for CASSDSLAGADEQFF.

The chain joins TRBV20-1 to TRBJ1-3; D is unclear. Trimming pared 3 bases from V and 6 bases from J, leaving 12 bases between. Germline V gene lookup returns CDR1 DFQATT and CDR2 SNEGSKA (reference sequence). The CDR3 loop spans 13 amino acids. The CDR3 coding sequence is TGCAGTGCTAGTGACTCGGGAGTAAACACCATATATTTT. This encodes CSASDSGVNTIYF.

A single count supports this clone. J is TRBJ2-1 and V is TRBV7-2; 8 nucleotides align to TRBD2. Trimming removed 6 bases from V and 0 bases from J; junction bases left unmatched: 4. CDR1 is SGHTA and CDR2 is FQGNSA in the germline V gene. The CDR3 totals 15 residues. The CDR3 coding sequence is TGTGCCAGCAGGGGAGCGGGAGCCTCCTACAATGAGCAGTTCTTC. Encoded protein: CASRGAGASYNEQFF.

The chain recombines TRBV6-6 with TRBJ2-1, with 9 bases matching TRBD2. J lost 8 bases, V lost 6 bases, and 14 bases had no gene match. Germline V gene lookup returns CDR1 MNHNY and CDR2 SVGAGI (reference sequence). The CDR3 length is 16 residues. The CDR3 sequence is CASSHPGLAGVDEQFF. In DNA, the CDR3 is TGTGCCAGCAGCCACCCGGGACTAGCAGGAGTGGATGAGCAGTTCTTC.

The chain is built from TRBV11-2 and TRBJ2-1; 7 bases align to TRBD2. The CDR3 is made up of 13 amino acids. The V gene end was trimmed by 4 bases and the J gene end by 8 bases; junction bases not matched to a gene: 5. The germline V gene encodes CDR1 SGHAT and CDR2 FQNNGV. The CDR3: CASSSGRVDEQFF. The CDR3 DNA sequence: TGTGCCAGCAGCTCGGGGAGGGTGGATGAGCAGTTCTTC.

The chain uses TRBV27 and TRBJ2-3; D is tentatively TRBD1 or TRBD2 (6 bases each). Germline CDR1 MNHEY, CDR2 SMNVEV (reference sequence). This CDR3 contains 20 residues. V was clipped by 4 bases and J by 0 bases, with 26 bases between them. CDR3 coding DNA: TGTGCCAGCAGTTCGGGGACAAGGGGATTCGCGGGACCTAGCACAGATACGCAGTATTTT. Translating it yields CASSSGTRGFAGPSTDTQYF.

V usage is TRBV28 and J usage is TRBJ2-1, with D possibly TRBD2 on 5 matching bases. The V gene lost 2 bases and the J gene lost 7 bases, with 12 bases spanning the gap. Germline V lookup: CDR1 MDHEN, CDR2 SYDVKM. CDR3 size: 14 residues. The CDR3 nucleotides are TGTGCCAGCAGTTTAGAGAGGGCTTTGAATGAGCAGTTCTTC. It specifies CASSLERALNEQFF.

This clone showed up just a few times. The gene calls are TRBV7-2 and TRBJ2-7; TRBD2 agrees at 7 bases. V was clipped by 1 base and J by 0 bases; unmatched bases: 3. The CDR3 covers 15 residues. Germline CDR1 is SGHTA and CDR2 is FQGNSA. The CDR3 protein is CASSLGLAASYEQYF. The CDR3 DNA is TGTGCCAGCAGCTTAGGGCTAGCGGCCTCCTACGAGCAGTACTTC.

The chain joins TRBV29-1 to TRBJ1-2, with D unresolved. CDR1 is SQVTM and CDR2 is ANQGSEA in the germline V gene. This CDR3 has 14 amino acids. The ends were cut back, 3 bases at V and 2 bases at J, with 13 bases in the middle. Written as DNA, the CDR3 is TGCAGCGTTGAGGGCTTGGTCCAGAACTATGGCTACACCTTC. Its protein product is CSVEGLVQNYGYTF.

The chain uses TRBV9 and TRBJ2-5, with 9 bases that match TRBD2. CDR1 is SGDLS, CDR2 YYNGEE, per germline. The CDR3 consists of 17 residues. V was pared by 0 bases and J by 1 base, with 7 bases of the junction left unmatched. CDR3 loop: CASSVAEAGGSQETQYF. CDR3 nucleotide sequence: TGTGCCAGCAGCGTAGCTGAAGCGGGAGGTAGCCAAGAGACCCAGTACTTC.

The chain links TRBV24-1 to TRBJ2-5, with 12 bases fitting TRBD1. Per germline, CDR1 KGHDR and CDR2 SFDVKD. V lost 3 bases, J lost 5 bases, and 6 bases stayed unmatched. This CDR3 is built from 16 residues. CDR3 sequence reads: CATSDGGQGARETQYF. CDR3 in DNA: TGTGCCACCAGTGATGGGGGACAGGGGGCGCGGGAGACCCAGTACTTC.

This clone was recorded only once. The chain uses TRBV19 and TRBJ2-7; TRBD1 matches 10 bases. This CDR3 contains 13 residues. Germline V gives CDR1 LNHDA, CDR2 SQIVND (reference sequence). With V trimmed by 4 bases and J by 5 bases, 2 bases remained unmatched. This CDR3 is CASSTTGGDEQYF. The CDR3 DNA reads TGTGCCAGTAGTACGACAGGGGGCGACGAGCAGTACTTC.

Regarding this clone: An end of the junction does not agree with germline; a read error may underlie this. The J gene is TRBJ1-5, the V gene TRBV12-3 or TRBV12-4; 7 nucleotides match TRBD1. The CDR3 runs 12 residues. CDR3 loop: CASSLRGQNRVF. Written as DNA, the CDR3 is TGTGCCAGCAGTTTGCGGGGACAGAATAGGGTTTTT.

The J gene is TRBJ1-2, the V gene TRBV9; tentatively, D is TRBD1 (6 bases). Germline values: CDR1 SGDLS, CDR2 YYNGEE. The V and J ends lost 0 bases and 2 bases respectively, with 11 bases between them. The CDR3 is 15 residues long. The CDR3 DNA sequence: TGTGCCAGCAGCGTAGGGAACAGGGCGAACTATGGCTACACCTTC. Protein: CASSVGNRANYGYTF.

The genes are TRBV19 and TRBJ1-2; D gene uncertain. Germline lookup yields CDR1 LNHDA and CDR2 SQIVND (reference sequence). The CDR3 length is 14 residues. V lost 3 bases and J 3 bases, leaving 11 bases between the germline ends. The CDR3 loop reads CASSIWPEYYGYTF. The CDR3 DNA is TGTGCCAGTAGTATCTGGCCAGAGTACTATGGCTACACCTTC.

This chain links TRBV6-5 with TRBJ2-7; D is ambiguous. The length of the CDR3 is 15 residues. CDR1 is MNHEY, CDR2 SVGAGI, per germline. V was pared by 6 bases and J by 5 bases, with 20 bases between. The CDR3 is CASRLTEASPHEQYF. In DNA form, the CDR3 reads TGTGCCAGCAGGTTAACAGAAGCCTCCCCCCACGAGCAGTACTTC.

This clone is a singleton in its sample. The chain is built from TRBV7-8 and TRBJ2-1; no definite D call. The CDR3 loop spans 13 amino acids. V was shortened by 11 bases and J by 1 base, with 12 bases between the two germline ends. Germline V gene lookup returns CDR1 SGHVS and CDR2 FQNEAQ. The DNA for the CDR3 is TGTGCCTGTCGGCCCCAATCCTACAATGAGCAGTTCTTC. The encoded protein is CACRPQSYNEQFF.

The chain is built from TRBV11-3 and TRBJ2-2; D is unresolved. Germline V gene sequence: CDR1 SGHNT, CDR2 YENEEA. V gave up 3 bases and J gave up 5 bases, with 13 bases separating them. This CDR3 contains 15 residues. CDR3 coding DNA: TGTGCCAGCAGCTTTTATTTATTGGGTACCGGGGAGCTGTTTTTT. Translated, it gives CASSFYLLGTGELFF.

This clone has only one observation. Here the CDR3 reads CASSLGSTGWRGDYGYTF. The CDR3 DNA reads TGTGCCAGCAGCTTAGGATCTACAGGGTGGCGCGGGGACTATGGCTACACCTTC. The genes are TRBV7-2 and TRBJ1-2; D is perhaps TRBD1 (6 bases). Germline V gives CDR1 SGHTA, CDR2 FQGNSA. Trimming stripped 1 base from V and 3 bases from J, with 21 bases between. The CDR3 runs to 18 residues.

The chain recombines TRBV13 with TRBJ1-3, with D perhaps matching TRBD1 (6 bases). Germline CDR1 is PRHDT and CDR2 is FYEKMQ (reference sequence). Deletions cut 6 bases from V and 4 bases from J, with 16 bases between. CDR3 length: 15 residues. This chain's CDR3 is CASRWKPGQGNTIYF. Written as DNA, the CDR3 is TGTGCCAGCAGATGGAAGCCGGGACAAGGAAACACCATATATTTT. The whole variable domain, filled in from reference TRBV13 and TRBJ1-3, reads AAGVIQSPRHLIKEKRETATLKCYPIPRHDTVYWYQQGPGQDPQFLISFYEKMQSDKGSIPDRFSAQQFSDYHSELNMSSLELGDSALYFCASRWKPGQGNTIYFGEGSWLTVV.

V and J are TRBV6-5 and TRBJ2-7; 7 nucleotides match TRBD2. V lost 6 bases, J lost 2 bases, and 4 bases stayed unmatched. The germline CDR1 and CDR2 sequences are MNHEY and SVGAGI. CDR3 size: 13 residues. The CDR3 coding sequence is TGTGCCAGCAGGGAGCGGGGCCCCTACGAGCAGTACTTC. It encodes CASRERGPYEQYF.

The rearrangement uses TRBV28 and TRBJ2-7; D unresolved. V was cut by 2 bases and J by 7 bases, with 6 bases left in between. This CDR3 is built from 11 residues. Germline V gene data show CDR1 as MDHEN and CDR2 as SYDVKM. This CDR3 is CASSLTVEQYF. CDR3 nucleotide sequence: TGTGCCAGCAGTTTAACCGTAGAGCAGTACTTC.

This chain links TRBV7-2 with TRBJ1-3; no definite D call. Germline CDR1 is SGHTA and CDR2 is FQGNSA. Trimming stripped 2 bases from V and 4 bases from J, with 12 bases between. The length of the CDR3 is 15 residues. This CDR3 is CASSLMGESGNTIYF. Written as DNA, the CDR3 is TGTGCCAGCAGCTTAATGGGTGAATCGGGAAACACCATATATTTT. Complete variable domain (other parts from reference TRBV7-2 and TRBJ1-3): GAGVSQSPSNKVTEKGKDVELRCDPISGHTALYWYRQSLGQGLEFLIYFQGNSAPDKSGLPSDRFSAERTGGSVSTLTIQRTQQEDSAVYLCASSLMGESGNTIYFGEGSWLTVV.